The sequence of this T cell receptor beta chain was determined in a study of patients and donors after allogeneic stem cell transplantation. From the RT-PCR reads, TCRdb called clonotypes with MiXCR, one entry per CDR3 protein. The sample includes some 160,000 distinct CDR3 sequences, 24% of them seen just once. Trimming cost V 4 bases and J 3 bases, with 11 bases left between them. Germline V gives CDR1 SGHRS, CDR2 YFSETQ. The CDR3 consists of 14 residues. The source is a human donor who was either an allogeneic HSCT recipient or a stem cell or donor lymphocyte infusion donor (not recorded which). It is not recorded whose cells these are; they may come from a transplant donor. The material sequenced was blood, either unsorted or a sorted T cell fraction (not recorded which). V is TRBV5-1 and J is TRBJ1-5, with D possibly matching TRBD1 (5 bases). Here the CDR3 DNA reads TGCGCCAGCAGCCCCGCAGGGCTCAATCAGCCCCAGCATTTT. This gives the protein CASSPAGLNQPQHF.